The T cell receptor beta chain described here comes from a study of identical twins. Study results and caveats: For zero-insertion analyses, partial confounding could come from invariant MAIT and iNKT cells. Clonotypes of the beta chain that were abundant in cord blood carried fewer insertions (memory repertoires showed none).

Template switching created a universal primer site, and the cDNA included unique molecular identifiers. TCRdb independently ran MiXCR on the 5' RACE reads; one entry per CDR3 protein. The table includes some 600,000 distinct CDR3 sequences, just over 7% detected once. This clonotype was recorded many times. Its target is not known. This CDR3 has 15 residues. From germline, CDR1 is MDHEN and CDR2 SYDVKM. Trimming shortened V by 5 bases and J by 0 bases, and 11 bases separated the two germline ends. Separately, the same data were catalogued under a study of yellow fever vaccine responses in identical twins.

The V gene is TRBV28, the J gene TRBJ1-5, with a tentative D call TRBD1 (5 bases). This sequence was found in a woman in her late teens or twenties in good health. The sequenced material came from PBMCs. In DNA, the CDR3 is TGTGCCAGCAGTGGGACGCAATATAGCAATCAGCCCCAGCATTTT. Translation: CASSGTQYSNQPQHF. Full variable domain (outside the CDR3, taken from reference TRBV28 and TRBJ1-5): DVKVTQSSRYLVKRTGEKVFLECVQDMDHENMFWYRQDPGLGLRLIYFSYDVKMKEKGDIPEGYSVSREKKERFSLILESASTNQTSMYLCASSGTQYSNQPQHFGDGTRLSIL.